This record covers a single T cell receptor (beta chain). Its antigen is not known. Caucasian, healthy and from Russia, the donors were aged between 6 and 90. These data come from a study of blood T cells in healthy people across ages. General study findings and limits: There was a strong correlation between TCR beta diversity and naive T cell percentage.

CDR1 and CDR2 from the germline V gene are SGDLS and YYNGEE. This CDR3 is built from 14 residues. The V gene end was trimmed by 4 bases and the J gene end by 7 bases; junction bases not matched to a gene: 8. Next came a second PCR, run for about 6 to 12 cycles, which used a sample-barcoded 5' primer along with a J-beta primer mix. MiXCR, run by TCRdb on the 5' RACE reads, gives a single entry per CDR3 protein. The table lists hundreds of thousands of distinct CDR3 sequences, roughly three fifths of them singletons. The clonotype was recovered from a man aged 35 to 55 in good health. This chain connects TRBV9 to TRBJ1-5; TRBD1 matches 7 bases. The material sequenced was blood. The CDR3 spells CASSLEGGRQPQHF. For the CDR3, the DNA is TGTGCCAGCAGCTTGGAAGGGGGCCGGCAGCCCCAGCATTTT. The variable domain in full, with the rest retrieved from reference TRBV9 and TRBJ1-5, is DSGVTQTPKHLITATGQRVTLRCSPRSGDLSVYWYQQSLDQGLQFLIQYYNGEERAKGNILERFSAQQFPDLHSELNLSSLELGDSALYFCASSLEGGRQPQHFGDGTRLSIL.